Listed below are T cell receptor beta chains from one sample, sequenced in a study of Ad26.COV2.S vaccination and SARS-CoV-2 variants. The method was immunoSEQ multiplex PCR; TCRdb's version includes in-frame clones alone and lacks a portion of them. There are approximately 420,000 clones in the sample; around nine tenths occur only once, and about 3.6% lies in the top ten. This material consisted of peripheral blood, taken in a trial of Ad26.COV2.S vaccine versus placebo. The receptor source for this set is a person aged 18-65 years who received the Ad26.COV2.S COVID-19 vaccine or a placebo. Each CDR3 is given with its conserved first and last residue. Fields, in order: clone size, J gene, V gene, CDR3 length, D gene, CDR3 protein, CDR3 DNA. A D gene is named only where the DNA matches it firmly. Only part of the rows carry a size: once, few, many, or a class if the clone is expanded.

clone size: .
J gene: TRBJ2-7
V gene: TRBV3-1/TRBV3-2
CDR3 length: 17
D gene: TRBD1
CDR3 protein: CASSPHPGQGKSYEQYF
CDR3 DNA: TGTGCCAGCAGCCCACACCCCGGACAGGGAAAATCCTACGAGCAGTACTTC

clone size: .
J gene: TRBJ2-5
V gene: TRBV5-4
CDR3 length: 16
D gene: .
CDR3 protein: CASRLTPRGNQETQYF
CDR3 DNA: TGTGCCAGCAGGTTAACGCCTCGAGGAAACCAAGAGACCCAGTACTTC

clone size: .
J gene: TRBJ2-5
V gene: TRBV21-1
CDR3 length: 13
D gene: .
CDR3 protein: CASSTERGETQYF
CDR3 DNA: TGTGCCAGCAGCACTGAAAGGGGGGAGACCCAGTACTTC

clone size: .
J gene: TRBJ2-2
V gene: TRBV2
CDR3 length: 14
D gene: TRBD1
CDR3 protein: CASSQQGADGELFF
CDR3 DNA: TGTGCCAGCAGCCAACAGGGGGCGGACGGGGAGCTGTTTTTT

clone size: .
J gene: TRBJ2-7
V gene: TRBV28
CDR3 length: 15
D gene: .
CDR3 protein: CASSLGLAKSYEQYF
CDR3 DNA: TGTGCCAGCAGTTTGGGCCTAGCGAAATCCTACGAGCAGTACTTC

clone size: few
J gene: TRBJ1-3
V gene: TRBV6-1
CDR3 length: 18
D gene: .
CDR3 protein: CASSVRLGSRLSGNTIYF
CDR3 DNA: TGTGCCAGCAGTGTAAGGTTAGGAAGCCGGCTCTCTGGAAACACCATATATTTT

clone size: .
J gene: TRBJ2-6
V gene: TRBV4-1
CDR3 length: 16
D gene: .
CDR3 protein: CASSPSGTSGANVLTF
CDR3 DNA: TGCGCCAGCAGCCCTAGTGGGACCTCTGGGGCCAACGTCCTGACTTTC

clone size: .
J gene: TRBJ2-5
V gene: TRBV9
CDR3 length: 13
D gene: TRBD2
CDR3 protein: CASSVAREGTQYF
CDR3 DNA: TGTGCCAGCAGCGTAGCAAGGGAGGGGACCCAGTACTTC

clone size: once
J gene: TRBJ2-1
V gene: TRBV28
CDR3 length: 14
D gene: TRBD1
CDR3 protein: CATYRDRANNEQFF
CDR3 DNA: TGTGCCACTTACCGGGACAGAGCAAACAATGAGCAGTTCTTC

clone size: once
J gene: TRBJ2-1
V gene: TRBV19
CDR3 length: 14
D gene: .
CDR3 protein: CASSRIVTGNEQFF
CDR3 DNA: TGTGCCAGTAGTCGGATCGTGACGGGAAATGAGCAGTTCTTC

clone size: .
J gene: TRBJ1-5
V gene: TRBV7-2
CDR3 length: 16
D gene: TRBD1
CDR3 protein: CASSLQTGAGGGTQHF
CDR3 DNA: TGTGCCAGCAGCCTCCAGACAGGGGCCGGTGGGGGGACCCAGCATTTT

clone size: .
J gene: TRBJ2-1
V gene: TRBV7-4
CDR3 length: 18
D gene: .
CDR3 protein: CASSGGHLGEQVINEQFF
CDR3 DNA: TGTGCCAGCAGCGGGGGGCATTTGGGAGAGCAGGTAATCAATGAGCAGTTCTTC

clone size: .
J gene: TRBJ1-2
V gene: TRBV7-9
CDR3 length: 12
D gene: .
CDR3 protein: CASSRVDYGYTF
CDR3 DNA: TGTGCCAGCAGCAGGGTGGACTATGGCTACACCTTC

clone size: .
J gene: TRBJ2-7
V gene: TRBV30
CDR3 length: 14
D gene: TRBD1
CDR3 protein: CAWTADRGNYEQYF
CDR3 DNA: TGTGCCTGGACCGCGGACAGGGGAAACTACGAGCAGTACTTC

clone size: .
J gene: TRBJ1-4
V gene: TRBV2
CDR3 length: 14
D gene: .
CDR3 protein: CASSVRGEGEKLFF
CDR3 DNA: TGTGCCAGCAGTGTCCGAGGGGAAGGAGAAAAACTGTTTTTT

clone size: .
J gene: TRBJ1-1
V gene: TRBV28
CDR3 length: 13
D gene: .
CDR3 protein: CASSSPLNTEAFF
CDR3 DNA: TGTGCCAGCAGTTCCCCCTTGAACACTGAAGCTTTCTTT

clone size: .
J gene: TRBJ2-3
V gene: TRBV21-1
CDR3 length: 16
D gene: .
CDR3 protein: CASRGIAGRHTDTQYF
CDR3 DNA: TGTGCCTCCCGGGGGATAGCGGGGAGACACACAGATACGCAGTATTTT

clone size: .
J gene: TRBJ1-1
V gene: TRBV30
CDR3 length: 12
D gene: TRBD1
CDR3 protein: CAGGQGERETFF
CDR3 DNA: TGTGCCGGAGGACAGGGTGAACGCGAGACTTTCTTT

clone size: .
J gene: TRBJ2-3
V gene: TRBV6-5
CDR3 length: 14
D gene: .
CDR3 protein: CASSQGPDLDTQYF
CDR3 DNA: TGTGCCAGCAGTCAGGGACCAGATCTAGATACGCAGTATTTT

clone size: .
J gene: TRBJ2-5
V gene: TRBV7-9
CDR3 length: 15
D gene: TRBD1
CDR3 protein: CASSAMGQGQETQYF
CDR3 DNA: TGTGCCAGCAGCGCTATGGGACAGGGGCAAGAGACCCAGTACTTC

clone size: .
J gene: TRBJ2-2
V gene: TRBV2
CDR3 length: 12
D gene: .
CDR3 protein: CASSTGPGELFF
CDR3 DNA: TGTGCCAGCAGCACGGGACCCGGGGAGCTGTTTTTT

clone size: .
J gene: TRBJ2-7
V gene: TRBV15
CDR3 length: 13
D gene: .
CDR3 protein: CATSRDKGYEQYF
CDR3 DNA: TGTGCCACCAGCAGGGACAAAGGCTACGAGCAGTACTTC

clone size: .
J gene: TRBJ2-3
V gene: TRBV7-9
CDR3 length: 14
D gene: .
CDR3 protein: CASRAAQITDTQYF
CDR3 DNA: TGTGCCAGCAGGGCGGCACAGATCACAGATACGCAGTATTTT

clone size: few
J gene: TRBJ2-1
V gene: TRBV18
CDR3 length: 15
D gene: .
CDR3 protein: CASSHGIRDRNEQFF
CDR3 DNA: TGTGCCAGCTCACATGGGATAAGGGACCGCAATGAGCAGTTCTTC

clone size: .
J gene: TRBJ2-7
V gene: TRBV18
CDR3 length: 15
D gene: .
CDR3 protein: CASSAARGRWYEQYF
CDR3 DNA: TGTGCCAGCTCAGCGGCTAGGGGCAGGTGGTACGAGCAGTACTTC

clone size: once
J gene: TRBJ2-3
V gene: TRBV6-2/TRBV6-3
CDR3 length: 18
D gene: TRBD2
CDR3 protein: CASSYTIGGGVGTDTQYF
CDR3 DNA: TGTGCCAGCAGTTACACCATCGGGGGGGGCGTGGGTACAGATACGCAGTATTTT

clone size: .
J gene: TRBJ2-7
V gene: TRBV2
CDR3 length: 11
D gene: .
CDR3 protein: CASSSPYEQYF
CDR3 DNA: TGTGCCAGCAGTTCACCCTACGAGCAGTACTTC

clone size: .
J gene: TRBJ1-2
V gene: TRBV30
CDR3 length: 13
D gene: .
CDR3 protein: CAWSVLWANGYTF
CDR3 DNA: TGTGCCTGGAGTGTACTCTGGGCTAATGGCTACACCTTC

clone size: .
J gene: TRBJ1-2
V gene: TRBV4-3
CDR3 length: 15
D gene: TRBD1
CDR3 protein: CASSQGQGAIYGYTF
CDR3 DNA: TGCGCCAGCAGCCAAGGACAGGGGGCAATCTATGGCTACACCTTC

clone size: .
J gene: TRBJ2-7
V gene: TRBV12-3/TRBV12-4
CDR3 length: 13
D gene: .
CDR3 protein: CASSSRNSYEQYF
CDR3 DNA: TGTGCCAGCAGTTCGCGGAACTCCTACGAGCAGTACTTC

clone size: .
J gene: TRBJ1-1
V gene: TRBV9
CDR3 length: 16
D gene: .
CDR3 protein: CASSVVAGTMNTEAFF
CDR3 DNA: TGTGCCAGCAGCGTAGTTGCGGGTACCATGAACACTGAAGCTTTCTTT

clone size: few
J gene: TRBJ1-2
V gene: TRBV14
CDR3 length: 15
D gene: .
CDR3 protein: CASSQDPGVDYGYTF
CDR3 DNA: TGTGCCAGCAGCCAAGATCCAGGGGTGGACTATGGCTACACCTTC

clone size: .
J gene: TRBJ2-7
V gene: TRBV27
CDR3 length: 13
D gene: .
CDR3 protein: CASSGAVGNEQYF
CDR3 DNA: TGTGCCAGCAGTGGGGCGGTGGGGAACGAGCAGTACTTC

clone size: once
J gene: TRBJ2-2
V gene: TRBV10-3
CDR3 length: 17
D gene: .
CDR3 protein: CAISAARSTGNTGELFF
CDR3 DNA: TGTGCCATCAGTGCAGCTAGAAGTACAGGTAACACCGGGGAGCTGTTTTTT

clone size: .
J gene: TRBJ2-3
V gene: TRBV24-1
CDR3 length: 16
D gene: TRBD1
CDR3 protein: CATSDPGTGNTDTQYF
CDR3 DNA: TGTGCCACCAGTGATCCGGGGACAGGGAACACAGATACGCAGTATTTT

clone size: .
J gene: TRBJ1-2
V gene: TRBV5-1
CDR3 length: 12
D gene: .
CDR3 protein: CASSPGSYGYTF
CDR3 DNA: TGCGCCAGCAGCCCCGGGAGTTATGGCTACACCTTC

clone size: .
J gene: TRBJ1-4
V gene: TRBV12-3/TRBV12-4
CDR3 length: 12
D gene: .
CDR3 protein: CASSLEGEKLFF
CDR3 DNA: TGTGCCAGCAGTTTGGAAGGTGAAAAACTGTTTTTT

clone size: .
J gene: TRBJ2-7
V gene: TRBV4-1
CDR3 length: 14
D gene: .
CDR3 protein: CASSPKGLRYEQYF
CDR3 DNA: TGCGCCAGCAGCCCTAAGGGGTTGCGGTACGAGCAGTACTTC

clone size: once
J gene: TRBJ2-5
V gene: TRBV5-1
CDR3 length: 13
D gene: .
CDR3 protein: CASSLWNQETQYF
CDR3 DNA: TGCGCCAGCAGCTTGTGGAATCAAGAGACCCAGTACTTC

clone size: .
J gene: TRBJ2-1
V gene: TRBV7-9
CDR3 length: 16
D gene: .
CDR3 protein: CASINMGGDSYNEQFF
CDR3 DNA: TGTGCCAGCATCAACATGGGCGGGGACTCCTACAATGAGCAGTTCTTC

clone size: .
J gene: TRBJ2-3
V gene: TRBV24-1
CDR3 length: 15
D gene: TRBD2
CDR3 protein: CATSDPGGATDTQYF
CDR3 DNA: TGTGCCACCAGTGACCCCGGGGGGGCCACAGATACGCAGTATTTT

clone size: .
J gene: TRBJ1-4
V gene: TRBV4-3
CDR3 length: 15
D gene: TRBD1
CDR3 protein: CASSQEFDRDEKLFF
CDR3 DNA: TGCGCCAGCAGCCAGGAATTCGACAGGGACGAAAAACTGTTTTTT

clone size: .
J gene: TRBJ2-7
V gene: TRBV7-9
CDR3 length: 15
D gene: .
CDR3 protein: CASSFLEGGSYEQYF
CDR3 DNA: TGTGCCAGCAGCTTTTTGGAGGGGGGCTCCTACGAGCAGTACTTC

clone size: .
J gene: TRBJ2-4
V gene: TRBV7-8
CDR3 length: 15
D gene: .
CDR3 protein: CASSENILAKNIQYF
CDR3 DNA: TGTGCCAGCAGCGAAAACATCTTAGCCAAAAACATTCAGTACTTC

clone size: .
J gene: TRBJ2-7
V gene: TRBV7-4
CDR3 length: 14
D gene: TRBD1
CDR3 protein: CASIRDRFAYEQYF
CDR3 DNA: TGTGCCAGCATCCGGGACAGGTTTGCCTACGAGCAGTACTTC

clone size: once
J gene: TRBJ1-5
V gene: TRBV7-9
CDR3 length: 14
D gene: .
CDR3 protein: CASSRDGVNQPQHF
CDR3 DNA: TGTGCCAGCAGCCGGGACGGAGTCAATCAGCCCCAGCATTTT

clone size: .
J gene: TRBJ1-5
V gene: TRBV28
CDR3 length: 14
D gene: .
CDR3 protein: CASSLSGGLQPQHF
CDR3 DNA: TGTGCCAGCAGTTTATCTGGGGGGCTCCAGCCCCAGCATTTT

clone size: once
J gene: TRBJ2-5
V gene: TRBV12-3/TRBV12-4
CDR3 length: 13
D gene: .
CDR3 protein: CASRGRGKETQYF
CDR3 DNA: TGTGCCAGCAGAGGACGGGGGAAAGAGACCCAGTACTTC